A single sample gave rise to the 8 T cell receptor beta chains below, sequenced in a study of identical twins. MiXCR, run by TCRdb on the 5' RACE reads, gives a single entry per CDR3 protein. The sample has hundreds of thousands of distinct CDR3 sequences, roughly 6% seen once. The source material was naive T cells sorted from blood. Source of these receptors: a man between 18 and 29 years old in good health.

This chain links TRBV20-1 with TRBJ2-5; D unresolved. V was clipped by 3 bases and J by 0 bases, with 5 bases between them. The CDR3 sequence is 12 residues long. Germline V lookup: CDR1 DFQATT, CDR2 SNEGSKA (reference sequence). In DNA form, the CDR3 reads TGCAGTGCTAGCCCAAACCAAGAGACCCAGTACTTC. This codes for CSASPNQETQYF.

At least ten counts were recorded for this clonotype. The rearrangement uses TRBV5-6 and TRBJ2-4; D is unresolved. The CDR3 extends over 14 amino acids. V was cut by 4 bases and J by 2 bases, with 10 bases left in between. Germline CDR1 is SGHDT and CDR2 is YYEEEE. For the CDR3, the DNA is TGTGCCAGCAGCCCGACATGGACCAAAAACATTCAGTACTTC. Translated: CASSPTWTKNIQYF.

This clonotype was seen many times. V usage is TRBV7-6 and J usage is TRBJ2-2, with no clear D. The CDR3 has 15 amino acids. Trimming pared 1 base from V and 7 bases from J, leaving 13 bases between. Germline values: CDR1 SGHVS, CDR2 FNYEAQ. CDR3 sequence reads: CASSLGETEVGELFF. CDR3 coding DNA: TGTGCCAGCAGCTTAGGAGAGACCGAGGTCGGGGAGCTGTTTTTT.

This clonotype came up many times. This chain connects TRBV20-1 to TRBJ2-7; D gene unclear. The CDR3 has 12 amino acids. The germline V gene encodes CDR1 DFQATT and CDR2 SNEGSKA (reference sequence). The V end was cut by 3 bases, the J end by 3 bases, with 9 bases between. CDR3 loop: CSASQTYYEQYF. The CDR3 coding sequence is TGCAGTGCTAGTCAGACTTACTACGAGCAGTACTTC.

The V and J genes are TRBV19 and TRBJ2-2, with a tentative D call TRBD1 (6 bases). V was cut by 2 bases and J by 0 bases, with 10 bases left in between. Germline CDR1 and CDR2: LNHDA and SQIVND (reference sequence). The CDR3 is 16 residues long. The CDR3 DNA reads as TGTGCCAGTAGTATAAGGGGACAAACGAACACCGGGGAGCTGTTTTTT. This gives the protein CASSIRGQTNTGELFF.

This clonotype has a count of ten or more. The rearrangement joins TRBV5-1 to TRBJ2-2; D gene ambiguous. The CDR3 is 12 amino acids. Germline lookup yields CDR1 SGHRS and CDR2 YFSETQ. V was trimmed by 4 bases and J by 6 bases, leaving 7 bases between them. The CDR3 nucleotides are TGCGCCAGCAGCGACCCAGCCGGGGAGCTGTTTTTT. This translates into CASSDPAGELFF.

This clonotype was recorded at least ten times. The chain uses TRBV12-3 or TRBV12-4 and TRBJ1-2; D is unclear. The CDR3 consists of 14 residues. Trimming pared 5 bases from V and 7 bases from J, leaving 17 bases between. CDR3 nucleotide sequence: TGTGCCAGCAGTATCACAGACATCACAACTGGCTACACCTTC. Encoded protein: CASSITDITTGYTF.

This clonotype was seen only a few times. This chain links TRBV27 with TRBJ2-1; TRBD2 agrees at 7 bases. The J segment lost 10 bases and the V segment lost 6 bases, leaving 9 bases of the junction unmatched. Germline assignment: CDR1 MNHEY and CDR2 SMNVEV (reference sequence). This CDR3 contains 13 residues. CDR3 nucleotide sequence: TGTGCCAGCAGCTCACCGACAGCGGGAGAGCAGTTCTTC. Translating it yields CASSSPTAGEQFF.